The rows below give T cell receptor beta chains drawn from one sample of a study of metastatic and nonmetastatic thyroid tumors. TCRdb called clones again from the PCR reads with MiXCR. The table has about 22,000 clones, 30% to 40% seen once. The sequencing input was blood. These receptors came from a male donor with papillary thyroid cancer or a benign thyroid nodule (not recorded which). Some clones in this sample may be carry-over from other donors' samples. Both conserved end residues are trimmed from each CDR3. D genes are given only for firm matches.

CDR3aa,v_gene,j_gene,d_gene
ASSSATENEKLF,TRBV11-3,TRBJ1-4,.
ASTETREPPFESNQPQH,TRBV7-8,TRBJ1-5,.
ASTTTGANTEAF,TRBV11-2,TRBJ1-1,TRBD1
ASHRTGRQETQY,TRBV6-1,TRBJ2-5,TRBD1
AISETGRGSYNEQF,TRBV10-3,TRBJ2-1,.
SAREGAGTDTQY,TRBV20-1,TRBJ2-3,.
SAPSGQGLSYNEQF,TRBV20-1,TRBJ2-1,TRBD1
SARDSRTAPPGGYT,TRBV20-1,TRBJ1-2,.
ASKGLLAYEQY,TRBV30,TRBJ2-7,.
AWSWAGGYYGYT,TRBV30,TRBJ1-2,TRBD1
ASSPGTTFRF,TRBV19,TRBJ2-1,.
ASSLGPINQPQH,TRBV5-1,TRBJ1-5,.
ASGLLADTYEQY,TRBV6-1,TRBJ2-7,.
AWSAGSYEQY,TRBV30,TRBJ2-7,.
ATSRDPVARLYSPLH,TRBV15,TRBJ1-6,.
ASSQGRTRITDTQY,TRBV14,TRBJ2-3,TRBD2
ASSGLGTQY,TRBV25-1,TRBJ2-5,.